The 14 T cell receptor beta chains given below trace back to one sample, sequenced in a study of Ad26.COV2.S vaccination and SARS-CoV-2 variants. Assay used: immunoSEQ multiplex PCR; TCRdb lists only in-frame clones, some missing. The profile shows some 350,000 clones, 90% to 95% of them singletons. The source was peripheral blood, collected after recovery from COVID-19. The receptors derive from a human donor who had recovered from COVID-19.

This chain links TRBV2 with TRBJ1-5, with a tentative D call TRBD1 (6 bases). The CDR3 runs to 12 residues. The germline V gene encodes CDR1 SNHLY and CDR2 FYNNEI. Trimming shortened V by 5 bases and J by 13 bases, and 15 bases separated the two germline ends. This CDR3 reads CASSREGGGQHF. For the CDR3, the DNA is TGTGCCAGCAGTCGCGAAGGGGGGGGACAGCATTTT.

The gene calls are TRBV20-1 and TRBJ2-7, with D perhaps matching TRBD2 (7 bases). The germline V gene has CDR1 DFQATT and CDR2 SNEGSKA (reference sequence). This CDR3 spans 13 amino acids. Trimming removed 3 bases at V and 6 bases at J, with 15 bases between. The CDR3 nucleotides are TGCAGTGCTAGTTCGGGGGGCCAGCTCGAGCAGTACTTC. It yields the protein CSASSGGQLEQYF.

The chain couples TRBV16 to TRBJ1-5, with D perhaps TRBD1 (6 bases). The CDR3 is 15 residues long. V gave up 6 bases and J gave up 0 bases, with 12 bases separating them. CDR1 and CDR2 (germline): KGHSY, FQNENV. The CDR3 DNA reads as TGTGCCAGCAGTCGGGCAGGGGATAGCAATCAGCCCCAGCATTTT. Translating it yields CASSRAGDSNQPQHF.

This clone has a single count. CDR3 protein: CASSLRFGAPDTQYF. The CDR3 nucleotides read TGTGCCAGCAGCCTGAGGTTCGGGGCCCCAGATACGCAGTATTTT. The chain carries TRBV7-6 and TRBJ2-3; the D gene could be TRBD1 or TRBD2 (5 bases each). In germline, CDR1 is SGHVS, CDR2 FNYEAQ. This CDR3 region has 15 residues. Between the trimmed V and J ends, which lost 5 bases and 4 bases, there was a span of 16 bases.

J is TRBJ2-6 and V is TRBV4-1; 10 bases are a match to TRBD2. Unmatched junction bases numbered 4, after V lost 5 bases and J lost 3 bases. The CDR3 runs to 16 residues. Germline loops: CDR1 MGHRA, CDR2 YSYEKL. CDR3 amino acids: CASSSLAGVGANVLTF. CDR3 bases: TGCGCCAGCAGCTCCCTAGCGGGGGTTGGGGCCAACGTCCTGACTTTC.

This chain joins TRBV7-9 and TRBJ2-5; D gene uncertain. Trimming pared 5 bases from V and 1 base from J, leaving 8 bases between. The CDR3 has 13 amino acids. Germline CDR1 reads SEHNR; CDR2 reads FQNEAQ (reference sequence). The CDR3 sequence: CASSNQVQETQYF. CDR3 coding DNA: TGTGCCAGCAGCAACCAGGTCCAAGAGACCCAGTACTTC.

The CDR3 protein is CAISELGTRSYGYTF. In DNA, the CDR3 is TGTGCCATCAGTGAGCTGGGCACTCGATCTTATGGCTACACCTTC. This sequence joins TRBV10-3 and TRBJ1-2, with unresolved D. The CDR3 consists of 15 residues. Trimming took off 2 bases at V and 5 bases at J, with 15 bases between the two ends. The germline V gene has CDR1 ENHRY and CDR2 SYGVKD.

This chain links TRBV12-5 with TRBJ1-1; no clear D. The length of the CDR3 is 13 residues. Germline CDR1 and CDR2: LGHNT and FRNRAP. Trimming cost V 8 bases and J 2 bases, with 12 bases left between them. CDR3 protein: CASLGDGNTEAFF. CDR3 nucleotide sequence: TGTGCTAGTCTCGGCGACGGCAACACTGAAGCTTTCTTT.

The J gene is TRBJ1-4, the V gene TRBV5-1; D is ambiguous. CDR1 and CDR2 from the germline V gene are SGHRS and YFSETQ. This CDR3 has 17 amino acids. V lost 2 bases, J lost 0 bases, and 14 bases lay in between. The CDR3 DNA reads as TGCGCCAGCAGCTTAATAGGATCCCTTGCAACTAATGAAAAACTGTTTTTT. It codes for CASSLIGSLATNEKLFF. Looking up the rest from reference TRBV5-1 and TRBJ1-4 gives the full variable domain: KAGVTQTPRYLIKTRGQQVTLSCSPISGHRSVSWYQQTPGQGLQFLFEYFSETQRNKGNFPGRFSGRQFSNSRSEMNVSTLELGDSALYLCASSLIGSLATNEKLFFGSGTQLSVL.

The chain couples TRBV7-6 to TRBJ2-5, with 11 bases fitting TRBD2. Germline V gives CDR1 SGHVS, CDR2 FNYEAQ. Trimming at V came to 1 base and at J to 4 bases, leaving 5 bases not matched to a gene. This CDR3 comprises 16 residues. For the CDR3, the DNA is TGTGCCAGCAGCTTAGGGGCCCTAGCGGGGGGAGAGACCCAGTACTTC. It translates to CASSLGALAGGETQYF.

This chain connects TRBV10-3 to TRBJ1-5; 11 positions match TRBD1. Germline V lookup: CDR1 ENHRY, CDR2 SYGVKD. V was clipped by 10 bases and J by 6 bases; unmatched bases: 8. The CDR3 has 14 residues. The CDR3 sequence: CATGTGGLIQPQHF. DNA of the CDR3: TGTGCCACCGGGACAGGGGGTTTGATTCAGCCCCAGCATTTT.

This chain links TRBV9 with TRBJ2-2, with D tentatively TRBD1 (5 bases). Germline assignment: CDR1 SGDLS and CDR2 YYNGEE. This CDR3 spans 12 amino acids. V was trimmed by 4 bases and J by 7 bases, leaving 8 bases between them. This chain's CDR3 is CASSPGFGELFF. The CDR3 nucleotides read TGTGCCAGCAGCCCAGGGTTCGGGGAGCTGTTTTTT.

V and J are TRBV27 and TRBJ2-2; D call uncertain. V lost 3 bases, J lost 0 bases, and 11 bases lay in between. CDR1 MNHEY and CDR2 SMNVEV come from the germline V gene (reference sequence). The CDR3 runs to 16 residues. The CDR3 nucleotides read TGTGCCAGCAGTTTTCTGGTTCGTTCGAACACCGGGGAGCTGTTTTTT. This translates into CASSFLVRSNTGELFF.

This clone was observed a handful of times. V gene TRBV19 combines with J gene TRBJ1-2; D is perhaps TRBD1 (6 bases). This CDR3 has 14 amino acids. Trimming shortened V by 7 bases and J by 8 bases, and 20 bases separated the two germline ends. Germline assignment: CDR1 LNHDA and CDR2 SQIVND (reference sequence). The CDR3 bases are TGTGCCAGTACTGTCGAACAGGGTCAACGAGGCTACACCTTC. This sequence encodes CASTVEQGQRGYTF.